This T cell receptor beta chain was captured in a study of PD-L1 blockade in urothelial cancer. TCRdb keeps only in-frame clones here, not all; method: immunoSEQ multiplex PCR. The table lists about 45,000 clones, 70% to 90% of them singletons, with roughly 3.9% in the top ten. The CDR3 has 13 amino acids. CDR1 and CDR2 (germline): GTSNPN, SVGIG (reference sequence). V lost 7 bases, J lost 0 bases, and 6 bases stayed unmatched. The specimen comprised PBMCs, sampled around atezolizumab (anti-PD-L1) treatment. This TCR was sampled from a man older than 75 with urothelial cancer. The chain employs TRBV30 and TRBJ2-7; 7 bases fit TRBD2. The CDR3 here is CAFSGRSSYEQYF. In DNA, the CDR3 is TGTGCCTTTAGCGGGCGTAGCTCCTACGAGCAGTACTTC.